The clone carrying this T cell receptor beta chain was found many times. The antigen remains undetermined. The data originate from a study of neurological immune-mediated disorders. Synthesis of cDNA was accomplished via 5'RACE employing 10-nucleotide random UMIs. One entry per CDR3 protein, called by TCRdb with MiXCR from the 5' RACE reads. The data show tens of thousands of distinct CDR3 sequences, around 3.1% seen once. The length of the CDR3 is 15 residues. Between the trimmed V and J ends, which lost 7 bases and 4 bases, there was a span of 16 bases. Study-wide results and limits: Patients with HTLV-1-associated myelopathy showed the most TCR clonal expansion. Those with multiple sclerosis showed the least, falling below healthy controls.

Sequencing input: PBMCs. The rearrangement uses TRBV12-3 or TRBV12-4 and TRBJ1-4; tentative D call: TRBD1 (6 bases). This TCR was sampled from a man aged 35 to 55 with multiple sclerosis. CDR3: CASISGGRVNEKLFF. The CDR3 coding sequence is TGTGCCAGCATTTCTGGGGGCAGGGTTAATGAAAAACTGTTTTTT.